One sample yielded the 12 T cell receptor beta chains listed below, sequenced in a study of cytomegalovirus exposure and HLA in healthy donors. Researchers ran the PCR with 60 Vbeta and 13 Jbeta primers. Method: immunoSEQ multiplex PCR; TCRdb's copy keeps in-frame clones and lacks some. The sample gives under 200,000 clones, around four fifths of which show up once; about 1.3% is in the top ten. The specimen sequenced was PBMCs. The origin of the receptors is a woman between 50 and 59 years old in good health and CMV-seronegative.

This chain uses TRBV5-4 with TRBJ2-2, with 10 bases identical to TRBD2. V dropped 4 bases and J dropped 7; count of bases not matched to a gene: 10. Germline loops: CDR1 SGHNT, CDR2 YYREEE (reference sequence). The CDR3 is made up of 16 amino acids. Here the CDR3 DNA reads TGTGCCAGCAGCCACCTATCCGGACTAGCGGTCGGGGAGCTGTTTTTT. Translated: CASSHLSGLAVGELFF.

The chain links TRBV28 to TRBJ1-2; tentatively, D is TRBD1 (6 bases). The V end was cut by 7 bases, the J end by 3 bases, with 12 bases between. This CDR3 contains 13 residues. Germline V gene lookup returns CDR1 MDHEN and CDR2 SYDVKM. This chain's CDR3 is CASKGGGDYGYTF. The CDR3 DNA reads TGTGCCAGCAAAGGAGGGGGGGACTATGGCTACACCTTC.

This clone was detected only a few times. The gene calls are TRBV6-6 and TRBJ1-2, with 7 bases lining up with TRBD1. The J segment lost 4 bases and the V segment lost 7 bases, leaving 6 bases of the junction unmatched. The CDR3 is 13 residues long. Germline assignment: CDR1 MNHNY and CDR2 SVGAGI (reference sequence). The CDR3 region has the DNA TGTGCCAGCAAAGCGGCAGGGGGCTATGGCTACACCTTC. This translates into CASKAAGGYGYTF.

This clone was recorded only once. J is TRBJ2-7 and V is TRBV2, with 10 positions matching TRBD2. This CDR3 has 15 amino acids. V shed 8 bases and J 3 bases; nucleotides not matched to a gene: 10. Germline V gene data show CDR1 as SNHLY and CDR2 as FYNNEI. CDR3 amino acids: CASVGLAGDYYEQYF. CDR3 in DNA: TGTGCCAGCGTCGGTCTAGCGGGAGATTACTACGAGCAGTACTTC.

The J gene is TRBJ1-1, the V gene TRBV19; tentative D call: TRBD1 (5 bases). The germline CDR1 and CDR2 sequences are LNHDA and SQIVND (reference sequence). The CDR3 runs 15 residues. V gave up 5 bases and J gave up 0 bases, with 13 bases separating them. The chain's CDR3 is CASSLGQNMNTEAFF. The DNA for the CDR3 is TGTGCCAGTAGTTTAGGACAAAACATGAACACTGAAGCTTTCTTT.

This clone was seen only a few times. J is TRBJ2-3 and V is TRBV10-3, with a weak D call TRBD2 (6 bases). Trimming cost V 7 bases and J 2 bases, with 13 bases left between them. Germline CDR1 ENHRY, CDR2 SYGVKD. The CDR3 consists of 14 residues. CDR3 protein: CAINPGGDTDTQYF. CDR3 coding DNA: TGTGCCATCAACCCCGGGGGAGACACAGATACGCAGTATTTT.

This clone came up once. One junction end disagrees with the germline gene, perhaps due to a read error. This chain links TRBV7-7 with TRBJ2-1; 11 nucleotides agree with TRBD2. The CDR3 runs to 14 residues. From germline, CDR1 is SSHAT and CDR2 FNYEAQ (reference sequence). The CDR3 nucleotides are TGTGCTAGCAGCTTTAGCGGGGGGGACAATGAGCAGTTCTTC. Amino acid sequence: CASSFSGGDNEQFF.

The chain uses TRBV28 and TRBJ1-2, with a weak D call TRBD1 (5 bases). The CDR3 has 15 residues. The ends were cut back, 6 bases at V and 8 bases at J, with 22 bases in the middle. Germline V gene lookup returns CDR1 MDHEN and CDR2 SYDVKM. The CDR3 DNA follows: TGTGCCAGCAGCTCTCCTTCGACAGATCTCCGCGGCTACACCTTC. Its protein is CASSSPSTDLRGYTF.

This sequence joins TRBV10-3 and TRBJ2-5, with D possibly being TRBD2 (5 bases). Germline assignment: CDR1 ENHRY and CDR2 SYGVKD. CDR3 length equals 15 residues. Trimming left V 3 bases short and J 5 bases short, with 16 bases between. The CDR3: CAISDSSSGGETQYF. In DNA form, the CDR3 reads TGTGCCATCAGTGACTCCTCAAGCGGTGGGGAGACCCAGTACTTC.

The V call is TRBV5-1, the J call TRBJ1-5, with 12 nucleotides matching TRBD1. The CDR3 runs to 15 residues. Germline CDR1 SGHRS, CDR2 YFSETQ. The ends lost 5 bases at V and 5 bases at J; junction bases unmatched: 5. The CDR3: CASRRDRGPDQPQHF. The CDR3 DNA follows: TGCGCCAGCAGGAGGGACAGGGGGCCTGATCAGCCCCAGCATTTT.

The gene calls are TRBV19 and TRBJ1-5, with TRBD1 matching 9 bases. V lost 5 bases and J lost 5; bases outside the gene matches: 4. Germline assignment: CDR1 LNHDA and CDR2 SQIVND (reference sequence). The length of the CDR3 is 14 residues. The CDR3 here is CASSLWTGDQPQHF. CDR3 DNA: TGTGCCAGTAGTCTCTGGACAGGGGATCAGCCCCAGCATTTT.

V gene TRBV7-9 combines with J gene TRBJ2-1; no clear D. CDR1 and CDR2 from the germline V gene are SEHNR and FQNEAQ (reference sequence). CDR3 size: 15 residues. The V end lost 5 bases, the J end lost 6 bases, and 17 bases lay between the germline ends. This CDR3 reads CASSLHRESSNEQFF. The CDR3 DNA sequence: TGTGCCAGCAGCCTCCACCGCGAGAGCTCCAATGAGCAGTTCTTC. The complete variable domain, with remaining parts taken from reference TRBV7-9 and TRBJ2-1, reads DTGVSQNPRHKITKRGQNVTFRCDPISEHNRLYWYRQTLGQGPEFLTYFQNEAQLEKSRLLSDRFSAERPKGSFSTLEIQRTEQGDSAMYLCASSLHRESSNEQFFGPGTRLTVL.